This T cell receptor beta chain was recovered during a study of radiation and T cells in renal cell carcinoma. With regard to this clone: Its antigen remains unknown.

The time point denotes: blood 4 weeks post-SBRT, at nephrectomy. Treatment denoted: 15 Gy SBRT to primary tumor, nephrectomy 4 weeks later. Nephrectomy followed 15 Gy stereotactic body radiation by 4 weeks. Clear cell pathology was present in this patient's renal cell carcinoma. CDR1 and CDR2 from the germline V gene are MNHGY and SVAAGI. The CDR3 totals 11 residues. Between the trimmed V and J ends, which lost 8 bases and 3 bases, there was a span of 7 bases. Repertoires were generated with immunoSEQ multiplex PCR, while TCRdb's copy carries only in-frame clones and drops some. Altogether 120,000 to 150,000 clones are present, 75% to 90% being singletons, with the ten largest covering over 15%. General observations from the study: Without pretreatment biopsies, baseline tumor clonotype presence was undetermined. In blood, top tumor clones expanded by 2 weeks, shrinking by 4.

V gene TRBV6-9 combines with J gene TRBJ1-2; D is unclear. Source: blood, taken from a patient whose treatment included radiotherapy and nephrectomy. This clonotype was obtained from a woman aged 45-59 years with renal cell carcinoma. CDR3: CASEEDYGYTF. CDR3 nucleotide sequence: TGTGCCAGCGAGGAGGACTATGGCTACACCTTC.